A single T cell receptor (beta chain) is shown here with its context. Its target is unknown. TCRdb processed the reads anew with MiXCR; each CDR3 protein has one entry. The sample has 80,000 to 130,000 distinct CDR3 sequences; about 25% are singletons. This sample is part of a study of T cell repertoires in cytomegalovirus infection. Study at large: Through public TCR beta signatures, both CMV infection and matching HLA type were indicated. Whole-study results and caveats: The cumulative frequency of public TCR beta families identified carriers of CMV plus the relevant HLA. HLA-C-restricted CMV clonotypes gave the most frequent clonotype in two of eight donors.

Germline V gives CDR1 LGHNA, CDR2 YSLEER. This CDR3 has 17 residues. The V and J ends lost 3 bases and 5 bases respectively, with 20 bases between them. Source material: CD8+ T cells from PBMCs. This sequence joins TRBV4-3 and TRBJ2-1, with no clear D. The source is a human donor in good health (CMV status not recorded). Some clones in this sample may be carry-over from other donors' samples. The CDR3 DNA reads TGCGCCAGCAGCCAGGAGTCCGGAACCTTCTACAACAATGAGCAGTTCTTC. Protein sequence: CASSQESGTFYNNEQFF.